This is a list of T cell receptor beta chains from one sample in a study of shared clonotypes between healthy human individuals. Profiled with immunoSEQ multiplex PCR; TCRdb holds only in-frame clones, not every one. Of about 2.1 million clones listed, around 93% are singletons. The sample consisted of naive CD8+ T cells from PBMCs. The source is a young man in good health. Some clones in this sample may be carry-over from other donors' samples. CDR3s include the opening cysteine and the closing phenylalanine or tryptophan. Each record gives: CDR3 length, V gene, J gene, CDR3 protein.

length: 17; V: TRBV7-9; J: TRBJ2-1; CDR3: CASSFPVDRDAYNEQFF
length: 15; V: TRBV28; J: TRBJ2-2; CDR3: CASSPLRQGPGELFF
length: 12; V: TRBV5-6; J: TRBJ1-1; CDR3: CASSLYPEQAFF
length: 14; V: TRBV18; J: TRBJ2-3; CDR3: CASSPSDTTDTQYF
length: 12; V: TRBV19; J: TRBJ1-2; CDR3: CASSPRTGGYTF
length: 12; V: TRBV13; J: TRBJ2-3; CDR3: CASSLGTDTQYF
length: 15; V: TRBV9; J: TRBJ2-1; CDR3: CASSGGGSGYNEQFF
length: 16; V: TRBV7-6; J: TRBJ2-2; CDR3: CASSSRHGALAGELFF
length: 11; V: TRBV28; J: TRBJ2-5; CDR3: CASSSTETQYF
length: 14; V: TRBV27; J: TRBJ2-3; CDR3: CASRTGSTTDTQYF
length: 14; V: TRBV11-2; J: TRBJ2-5; CDR3: CASSLLPDRETQYF
length: 15; V: TRBV5-4; J: TRBJ2-3; CDR3: CASSPGQRPGDTQYF
length: 14; V: TRBV7-9; J: TRBJ1-2; CDR3: CASRPRGAGYGYTF
length: 15; V: TRBV11-1; J: TRBJ2-7; CDR3: CASSYGHGLLYEQYF
length: 15; V: TRBV7-9; J: TRBJ2-3; CDR3: CASSLVLGATDTQYF
length: 14; V: TRBV4-1; J: TRBJ1-1; CDR3: CASSQEQGLTEAFF
length: 15; V: TRBV6-5; J: TRBJ2-2; CDR3: CASSPTRINTGELFF
length: 15; V: TRBV21-1; J: TRBJ2-5; CDR3: CASSILVRRVKTQYF
length: 14; V: TRBV5-6; J: TRBJ2-1; CDR3: CASSFASGNVEQFF
length: 13; V: TRBV7-3; J: TRBJ1-5; CDR3: CASSARTDQPQHF
length: 14; V: TRBV11-2; J: TRBJ2-5; CDR3: CASKDRGRQETQYF
length: 11; V: TRBV28; J: TRBJ2-1; CDR3: CASSFFHEQFF
length: 14; V: TRBV7-9; J: TRBJ2-3; CDR3: CASNPGGGTDTQYF
length: 14; V: TRBV27; J: TRBJ1-2; CDR3: CASSIRGPNYGYTF
length: 12; V: TRBV27; J: TRBJ2-1; CDR3: CASSFVASEQFF
length: 16; V: TRBV6-1; J: TRBJ2-7; CDR3: CASSEALAGGSYEQYF